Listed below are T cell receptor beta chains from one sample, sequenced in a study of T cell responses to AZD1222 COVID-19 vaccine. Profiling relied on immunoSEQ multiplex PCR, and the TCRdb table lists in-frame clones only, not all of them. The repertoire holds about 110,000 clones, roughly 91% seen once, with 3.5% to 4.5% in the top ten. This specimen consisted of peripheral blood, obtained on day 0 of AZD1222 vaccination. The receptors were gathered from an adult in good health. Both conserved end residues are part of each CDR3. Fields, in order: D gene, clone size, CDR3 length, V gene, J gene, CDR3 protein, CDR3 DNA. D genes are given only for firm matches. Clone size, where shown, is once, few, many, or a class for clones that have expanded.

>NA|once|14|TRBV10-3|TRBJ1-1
CAISEYRDNTEAFF
TGTGCCATCAGTGAGTACAGGGACAACACTGAAGCTTTCTTT
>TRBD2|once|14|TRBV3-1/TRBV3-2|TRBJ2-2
CASRTSGDTGELFF
TGTGCCAGCAGGACTAGCGGGGACACCGGGGAGCTGTTTTTT
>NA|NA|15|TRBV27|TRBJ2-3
CASSLGQGSTDTQYF
TGTGCCAGCAGTTTAGGGCAGGGGAGCACAGATACGCAGTATTTT
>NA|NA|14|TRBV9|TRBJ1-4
CASSVGATNEKLFF
TGTGCCAGCAGCGTAGGGGCAACTAATGAAAAACTGTTTTTT
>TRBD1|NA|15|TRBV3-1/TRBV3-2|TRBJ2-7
CASSRAGQGSYEQYF
TGTGCCAGCAGCCGGGCCGGACAGGGTTCCTACGAGCAGTACTTC
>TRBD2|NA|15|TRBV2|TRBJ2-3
CASRASGGRTDTQYF
TGTGCCAGCAGGGCTAGCGGGGGCCGCACAGATACGCAGTATTTT
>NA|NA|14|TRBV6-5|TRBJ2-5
CASRGASNGETQYF
TGTGCCAGCAGGGGGGCTAGCAATGGAGAGACCCAGTACTTC
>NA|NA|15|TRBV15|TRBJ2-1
CATSGNAGPYNEQFF
TGTGCCACCAGCGGAAACGCGGGGCCCTACAATGAGCAGTTCTTC
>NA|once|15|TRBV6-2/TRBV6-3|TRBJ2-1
CASSSRTEFYNEQFF
TGTGCCAGCAGTTCTCGGACAGAATTTTACAATGAGCAGTTCTTC
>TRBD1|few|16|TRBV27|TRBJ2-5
CASSHVPGQKQETQYF
TGTGCCAGCAGTCACGTTCCGGGACAGAAGCAAGAGACCCAGTACTTC
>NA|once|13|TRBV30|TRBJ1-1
CAWIPGRGAEAFF
TGTGCCTGGATTCCGGGACGCGGGGCTGAAGCTTTCTTT
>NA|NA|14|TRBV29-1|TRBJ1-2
CSVELGGAGYGYTF
TGCAGCGTTGAACTTGGGGGGGCAGGCTATGGCTACACCTTC
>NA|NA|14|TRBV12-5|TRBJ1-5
CASGFHHGNQPQHF
TGTGCTAGTGGTTTCCATCACGGAAATCAGCCCCAGCATTTT
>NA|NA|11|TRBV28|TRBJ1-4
CASSLREKLFF
TGTGCCAGCAGTTTAAGGGAAAAACTGTTTTTT
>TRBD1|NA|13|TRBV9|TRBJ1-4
CASSSRTGGKLFF
TGTGCCAGCAGCTCTAGGACAGGAGGAAAACTGTTTTTT
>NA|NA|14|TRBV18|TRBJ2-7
CASSPFGTTYEQYF
TGTGCCAGCTCACCTTTTGGGACCACCTACGAGCAGTACTTC
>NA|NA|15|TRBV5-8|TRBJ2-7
CASSRDFSLAYEQYF
TGTGCCAGCAGCCGGGACTTCAGCCTGGCGTACGAGCAGTACTTC
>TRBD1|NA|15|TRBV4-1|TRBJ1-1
CASSLQGAKNTEAFF
TGCGCCAGCAGCCTACAGGGGGCCAAGAACACTGAAGCTTTCTTT
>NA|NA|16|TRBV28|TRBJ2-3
CASSSSGRGPTDTQYF
TGTGCCAGCAGTAGCAGCGGACGGGGCCCCACAGATACGCAGTATTTT
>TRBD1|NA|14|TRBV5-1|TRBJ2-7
CASSLGTGPGEQYF
TGCGCCAGCAGCTTAGGGACAGGGCCTGGCGAGCAGTACTTC
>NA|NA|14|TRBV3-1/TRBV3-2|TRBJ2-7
CASSQGVTSYEQYF
TGTGCCAGCAGCCAAGGAGTTACCTCCTACGAGCAGTACTTC
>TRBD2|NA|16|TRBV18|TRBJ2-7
CASSPPGLAGAYEQYF
TGTGCCAGCTCACCACCGGGACTAGCGGGAGCCTACGAGCAGTACTTC
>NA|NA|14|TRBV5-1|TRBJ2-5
CATKEGLVEGTQYF
TGCGCCACCAAAGAGGGGCTGGTCGAGGGGACCCAGTACTTC
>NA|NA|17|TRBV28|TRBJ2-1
CASRYPKQGNWAYEQFF
TGTGCCAGCAGGTACCCCAAACAGGGAAATTGGGCCTATGAGCAGTTCTTC
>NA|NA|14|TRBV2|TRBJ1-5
CASSDGQFNQPQHF
TGTGCCAGCAGTGACGGGCAGTTCAATCAGCCCCAGCATTTT
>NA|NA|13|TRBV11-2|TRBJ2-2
CASRWGSTGELFF
TGTGCCAGCAGGTGGGGGAGCACCGGGGAGCTGTTTTTT
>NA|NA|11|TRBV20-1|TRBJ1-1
CSARANTEAFF
TGCAGTGCTAGAGCGAACACTGAAGCTTTCTTT
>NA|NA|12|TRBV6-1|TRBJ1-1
CASSEAATEAFF
TGTGCCAGCAGTGAAGCTGCCACTGAAGCTTTCTTT
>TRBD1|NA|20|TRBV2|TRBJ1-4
CASRPRISGQGPGRSEKLFF
TGTGCCAGCAGGCCACGTATTTCGGGACAGGGGCCGGGAAGGAGTGAAAAACTGTTTTTT
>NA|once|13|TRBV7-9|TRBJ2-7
CASSRQLTYEQYF
TGTGCCAGCAGCCGACAGCTGACCTACGAGCAGTACTTC
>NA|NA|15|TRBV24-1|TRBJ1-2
CATSDSTQGLGGYTF
TGTGCCACCAGTGATTCTACCCAGGGTCTCGGAGGCTACACCTTC
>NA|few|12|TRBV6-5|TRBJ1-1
CASSSFNTEAFF
TGTGCCAGCAGTTCCTTTAATACTGAAGCTTTCTTT
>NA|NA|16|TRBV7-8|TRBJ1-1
CASSPRLGVMNTEAFF
TGTGCCAGCAGCCCCCGTTTGGGGGTGATGAACACTGAAGCTTTCTTT
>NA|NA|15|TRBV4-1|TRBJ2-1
CASSQDEKQYNEQFF
TGCGCCAGCAGCCAAGATGAGAAACAGTACAATGAGCAGTTCTTC
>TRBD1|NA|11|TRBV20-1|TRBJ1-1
CSAGQGAEAFF
TGCAGTGCAGGACAGGGGGCTGAAGCTTTCTTT
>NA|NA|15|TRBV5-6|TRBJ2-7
CASSWRRVLGNEQYF
TGTGCCAGCAGCTGGAGGCGGGTCCTGGGGAACGAGCAGTACTTC
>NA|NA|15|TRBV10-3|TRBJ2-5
CAISESGQTRETQYF
TGTGCCATCAGTGAGTCGGGCCAGACAAGGGAGACCCAGTACTTC
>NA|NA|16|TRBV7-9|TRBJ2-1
CASRSPRDSRRDEQFF
TGTGCCAGCAGGTCTCCCCGGGACTCACGCCGGGATGAGCAGTTCTTC
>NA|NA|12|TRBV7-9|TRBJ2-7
CASSGQLYEQYF
TGTGCCAGCAGCGGACAGCTCTACGAGCAGTACTTC
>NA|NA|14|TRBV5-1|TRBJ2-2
CASSLGTNTGELFF
TGCGCCAGCAGCTTGGGCACGAACACCGGGGAGCTGTTTTTT
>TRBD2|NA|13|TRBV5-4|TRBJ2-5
CASSLTSDETQYF
TGTGCCAGCAGCCTCACTAGCGACGAGACCCAGTACTTC
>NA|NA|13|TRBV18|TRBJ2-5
CASSPSRGETQYF
TGTGCCAGCTCGCCCTCTAGAGGAGAGACCCAGTACTTC
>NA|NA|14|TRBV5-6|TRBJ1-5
CASSLTGTNQPQHF
TGTGCCAGCAGCTTAACCGGGACAAATCAGCCCCAGCATTTT
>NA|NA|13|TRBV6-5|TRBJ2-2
CASQTPNRGELFF
TGTGCCAGCCAAACACCAAACAGGGGGGAGCTGTTTTTT
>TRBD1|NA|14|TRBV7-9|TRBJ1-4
CASSLDRAGEKLFF
TGTGCCAGCAGCTTGGACAGGGCGGGGGAAAAACTGTTTTTT
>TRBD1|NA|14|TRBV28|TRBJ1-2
CASRSGTGAYGYTF
TGTGCCAGCAGATCCGGGACAGGGGCTTATGGCTACACCTTC
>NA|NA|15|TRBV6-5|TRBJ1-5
CASSTSGGVGQPQHF
TGTGCCAGCAGTACGTCTGGGGGCGTTGGTCAGCCCCAGCATTTT
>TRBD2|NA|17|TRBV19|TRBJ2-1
CASSIASGGENYNEQFF
TGTGCCAGTAGTATAGCTAGCGGGGGGGAGAATTACAATGAGCAGTTCTTC